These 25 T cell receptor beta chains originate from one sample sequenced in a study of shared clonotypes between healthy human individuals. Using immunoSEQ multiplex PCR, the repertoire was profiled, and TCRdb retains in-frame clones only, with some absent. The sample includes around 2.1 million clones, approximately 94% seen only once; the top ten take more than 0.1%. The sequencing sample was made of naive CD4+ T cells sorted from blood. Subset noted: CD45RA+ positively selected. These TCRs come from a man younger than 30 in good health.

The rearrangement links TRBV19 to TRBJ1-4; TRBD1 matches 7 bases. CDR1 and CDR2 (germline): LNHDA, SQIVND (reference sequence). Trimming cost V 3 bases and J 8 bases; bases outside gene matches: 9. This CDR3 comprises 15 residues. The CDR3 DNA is TGTGCCAGTAGTATTTTGGGAACAGGGGACGAAAAACTGTTTTTT. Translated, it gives CASSILGTGDEKLFF.

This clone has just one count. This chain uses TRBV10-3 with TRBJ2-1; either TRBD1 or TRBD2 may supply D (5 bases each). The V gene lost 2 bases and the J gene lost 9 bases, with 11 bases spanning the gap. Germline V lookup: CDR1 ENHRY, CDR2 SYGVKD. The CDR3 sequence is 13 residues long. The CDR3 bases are TGTGCCATCAGTGAGGATGGGACGGCTGAGCAGTTCTTC. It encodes CAISEDGTAEQFF.

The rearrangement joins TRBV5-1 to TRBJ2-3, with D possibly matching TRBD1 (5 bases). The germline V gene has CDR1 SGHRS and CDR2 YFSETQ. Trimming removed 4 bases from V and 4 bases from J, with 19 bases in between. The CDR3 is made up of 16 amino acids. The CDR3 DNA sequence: TGCGCCAGCAGCACCCAGGGCGGTTCGAGCGCAGATACGCAGTATTTT. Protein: CASSTQGGSSADTQYF.

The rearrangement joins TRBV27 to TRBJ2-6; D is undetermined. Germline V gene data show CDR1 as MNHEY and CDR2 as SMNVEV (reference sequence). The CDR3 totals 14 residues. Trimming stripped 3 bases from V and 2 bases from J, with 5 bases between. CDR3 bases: TGTGCCAGCAGTTTGGAGCCTGGGGCCAACGTCCTGACTTTC. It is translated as CASSLEPGANVLTF.

In DNA, the CDR3 is TGTGCCAGCAGTTACGGAGTAGCGGGAGTGGTAGGCGAGCAGTACTTC. This gives the protein CASSYGVAGVVGEQYF. The chain uses TRBV6-5 and TRBJ2-7; TRBD2 aligns across 9 bases. This CDR3 region has 16 residues. CDR1 and CDR2 (germline): MNHEY, SVGAGI. V was pared by 2 bases and J by 6 bases, with 11 bases of the junction left unmatched.

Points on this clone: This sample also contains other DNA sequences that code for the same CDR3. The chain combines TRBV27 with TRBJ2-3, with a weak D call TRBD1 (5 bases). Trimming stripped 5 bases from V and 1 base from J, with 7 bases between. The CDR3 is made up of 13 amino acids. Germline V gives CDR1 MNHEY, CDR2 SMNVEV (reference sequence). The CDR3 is CASSTRGTDTQYF. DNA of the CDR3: TGTGCCAGCAGTACCAGGGGCACAGATACGCAGTATTTT.

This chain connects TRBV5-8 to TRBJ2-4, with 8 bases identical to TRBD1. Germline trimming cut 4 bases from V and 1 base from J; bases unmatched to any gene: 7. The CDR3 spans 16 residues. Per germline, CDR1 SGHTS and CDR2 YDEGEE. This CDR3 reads CASSLGQGWAKNIQYF. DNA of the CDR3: TGTGCCAGCAGCCTAGGACAGGGCTGGGCCAAAAACATTCAGTACTTC.

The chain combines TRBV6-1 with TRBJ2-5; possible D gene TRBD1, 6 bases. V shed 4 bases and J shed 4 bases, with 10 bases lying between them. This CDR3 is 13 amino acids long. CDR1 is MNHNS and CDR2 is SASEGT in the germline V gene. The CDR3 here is CASSGTEGETQYF. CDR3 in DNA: TGTGCCAGCAGTGGGACAGAGGGAGAGACCCAGTACTTC.

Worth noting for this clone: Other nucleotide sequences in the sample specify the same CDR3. In nucleotides, the CDR3 is TGTGCCAGCAGCTTAGTGGGGACAGGGGGCCTCTACGAGCAGTACTTC. It encodes CASSLVGTGGLYEQYF. The V gene is TRBV7-2, the J gene TRBJ2-7; 12 nucleotides line up with TRBD1. J gave up 3 bases and V 1 base, and 4 bases lay outside the gene matches. Germline CDR1 is SGHTA and CDR2 is FQGNSA. The CDR3 is 16 amino acids.

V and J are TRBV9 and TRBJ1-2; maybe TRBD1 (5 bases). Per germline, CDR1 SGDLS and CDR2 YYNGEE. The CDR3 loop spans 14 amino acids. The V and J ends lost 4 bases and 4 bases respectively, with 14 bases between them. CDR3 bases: TGTGCCAGCAGCTCCCGGACAACCTCCTATGGCTACACCTTC. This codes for CASSSRTTSYGYTF.

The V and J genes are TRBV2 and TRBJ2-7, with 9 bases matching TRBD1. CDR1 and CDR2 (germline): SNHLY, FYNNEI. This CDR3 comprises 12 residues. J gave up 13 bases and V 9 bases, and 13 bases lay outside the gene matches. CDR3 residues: CASQLYRDRVYF. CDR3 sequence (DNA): TGTGCCAGTCAGCTATACCGGGACAGGGTTTACTTC.

For the CDR3, the DNA is TGTGCCAGTACCAAGGGAGGCAATCAGCCCCAGCATTTT. This sequence encodes CASTKGGNQPQHF. The V gene is TRBV19, the J gene TRBJ1-5; D is unclear. V was cut by 7 bases and J by 2 bases, with 9 bases left in between. The CDR3 runs to 13 residues. CDR1 and CDR2 (germline): LNHDA, SQIVND (reference sequence).

CDR3 sequence reads: CASSEVGIAYVGYTF. Written as DNA, the CDR3 is TGTGCCAGCAGTGAAGTAGGGATCGCGTATGTTGGCTACACCTTC. The chain combines TRBV2 with TRBJ1-2; D gene ambiguous. Germline CDR1 is SNHLY and CDR2 is FYNNEI. The CDR3 totals 15 residues. V was shortened by 1 base and J by 7 bases, with 16 bases between the two germline ends.

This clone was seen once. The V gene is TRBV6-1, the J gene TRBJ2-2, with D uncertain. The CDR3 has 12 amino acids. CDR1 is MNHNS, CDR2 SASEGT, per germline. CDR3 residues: CGRPQATGELFF. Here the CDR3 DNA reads TGTGGAAGACCTCAGGCCACCGGGGAGCTGTTTTTT.

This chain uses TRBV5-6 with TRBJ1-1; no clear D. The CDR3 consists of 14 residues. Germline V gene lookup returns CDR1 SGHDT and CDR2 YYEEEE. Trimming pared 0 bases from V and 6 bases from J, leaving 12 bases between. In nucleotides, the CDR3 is TGTGCCAGCAGCTTGGGGAGCAGGAGGGCTGAAGCTTTCTTT. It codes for CASSLGSRRAEAFF.

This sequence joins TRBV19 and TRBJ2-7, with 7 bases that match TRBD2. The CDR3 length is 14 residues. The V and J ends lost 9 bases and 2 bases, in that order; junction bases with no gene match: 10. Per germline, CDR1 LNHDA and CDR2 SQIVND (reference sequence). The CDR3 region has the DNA TGTGCCAGCAGTCGGACTAGTCAGGCCTACGAGCAGTACTTC. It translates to CASSRTSQAYEQYF.

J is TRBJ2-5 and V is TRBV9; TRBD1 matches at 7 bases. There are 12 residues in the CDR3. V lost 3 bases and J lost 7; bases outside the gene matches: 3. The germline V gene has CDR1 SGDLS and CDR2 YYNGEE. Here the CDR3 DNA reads TGTGCCAGCAGCGACCCAGGGGGGACCCAGTACTTC. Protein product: CASSDPGGTQYF.

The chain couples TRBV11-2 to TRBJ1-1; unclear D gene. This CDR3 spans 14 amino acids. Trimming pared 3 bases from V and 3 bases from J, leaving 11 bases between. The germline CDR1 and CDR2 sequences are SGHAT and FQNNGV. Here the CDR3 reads CASSFDKIYTEAFF. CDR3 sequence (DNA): TGTGCCAGCAGCTTTGACAAGATATACACTGAAGCTTTCTTT.

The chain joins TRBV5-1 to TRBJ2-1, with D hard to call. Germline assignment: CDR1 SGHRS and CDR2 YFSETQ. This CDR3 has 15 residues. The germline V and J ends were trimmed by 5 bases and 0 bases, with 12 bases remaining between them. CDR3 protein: CASSVAPVSYNEQFF. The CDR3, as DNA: TGCGCCAGCAGTGTCGCGCCGGTCTCCTACAATGAGCAGTTCTTC. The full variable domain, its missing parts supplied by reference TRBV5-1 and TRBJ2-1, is KAGVTQTPRYLIKTRGQQVTLSCSPISGHRSVSWYQQTPGQGLQFLFEYFSETQRNKGNFPGRFSGRQFSNSRSEMNVSTLELGDSALYLCASSVAPVSYNEQFFGPGTRLTVL.

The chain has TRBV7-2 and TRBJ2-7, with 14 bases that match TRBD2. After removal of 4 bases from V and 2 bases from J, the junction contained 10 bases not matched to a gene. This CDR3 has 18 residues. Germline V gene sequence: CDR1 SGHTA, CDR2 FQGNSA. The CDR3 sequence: CASSSAKTSGRATYEQYF. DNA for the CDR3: TGTGCCAGCAGCTCGGCCAAGACTAGCGGGAGGGCCACCTACGAGCAGTACTTC.

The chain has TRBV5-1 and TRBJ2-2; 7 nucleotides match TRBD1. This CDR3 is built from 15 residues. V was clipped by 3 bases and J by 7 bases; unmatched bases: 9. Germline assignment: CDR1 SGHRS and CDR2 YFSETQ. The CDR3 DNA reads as TGCGCCAGCAGCTATGAGGGACAGTCGAACGGGGAGCTGTTTTTT. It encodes CASSYEGQSNGELFF. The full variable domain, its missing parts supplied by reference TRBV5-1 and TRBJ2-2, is KAGVTQTPRYLIKTRGQQVTLSCSPISGHRSVSWYQQTPGQGLQFLFEYFSETQRNKGNFPGRFSGRQFSNSRSEMNVSTLELGDSALYLCASSYEGQSNGELFFGEGSRLTVL.

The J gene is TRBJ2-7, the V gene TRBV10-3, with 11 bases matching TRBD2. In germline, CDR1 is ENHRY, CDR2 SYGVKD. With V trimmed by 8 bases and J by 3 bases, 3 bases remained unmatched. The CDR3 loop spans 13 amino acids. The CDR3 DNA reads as TGTGCCATCGCAGGGACTAGCGGCTACGAGCAGTACTTC. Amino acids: CAIAGTSGYEQYF.

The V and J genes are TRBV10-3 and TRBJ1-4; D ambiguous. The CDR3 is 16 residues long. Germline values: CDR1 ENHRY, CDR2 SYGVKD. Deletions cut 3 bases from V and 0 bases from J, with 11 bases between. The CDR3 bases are TGTGCCATCAGTGATCTCCTAAGTGCAACTAATGAAAAACTGTTTTTT. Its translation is CAISDLLSATNEKLFF.

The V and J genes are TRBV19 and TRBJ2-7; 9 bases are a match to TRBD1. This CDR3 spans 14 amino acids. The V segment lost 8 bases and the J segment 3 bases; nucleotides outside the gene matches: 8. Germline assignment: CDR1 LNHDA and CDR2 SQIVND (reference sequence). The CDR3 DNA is TGTGCCAGTGGTACTCCGGGACAGGGCTACGAGCAGTACTTC. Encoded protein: CASGTPGQGYEQYF.

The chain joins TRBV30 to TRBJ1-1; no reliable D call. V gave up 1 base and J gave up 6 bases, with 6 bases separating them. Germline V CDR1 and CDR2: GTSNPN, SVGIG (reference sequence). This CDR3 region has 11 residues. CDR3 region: CAWSGRSEAFF. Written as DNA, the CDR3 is TGTGCCTGGAGTGGCAGGTCTGAAGCTTTCTTT.